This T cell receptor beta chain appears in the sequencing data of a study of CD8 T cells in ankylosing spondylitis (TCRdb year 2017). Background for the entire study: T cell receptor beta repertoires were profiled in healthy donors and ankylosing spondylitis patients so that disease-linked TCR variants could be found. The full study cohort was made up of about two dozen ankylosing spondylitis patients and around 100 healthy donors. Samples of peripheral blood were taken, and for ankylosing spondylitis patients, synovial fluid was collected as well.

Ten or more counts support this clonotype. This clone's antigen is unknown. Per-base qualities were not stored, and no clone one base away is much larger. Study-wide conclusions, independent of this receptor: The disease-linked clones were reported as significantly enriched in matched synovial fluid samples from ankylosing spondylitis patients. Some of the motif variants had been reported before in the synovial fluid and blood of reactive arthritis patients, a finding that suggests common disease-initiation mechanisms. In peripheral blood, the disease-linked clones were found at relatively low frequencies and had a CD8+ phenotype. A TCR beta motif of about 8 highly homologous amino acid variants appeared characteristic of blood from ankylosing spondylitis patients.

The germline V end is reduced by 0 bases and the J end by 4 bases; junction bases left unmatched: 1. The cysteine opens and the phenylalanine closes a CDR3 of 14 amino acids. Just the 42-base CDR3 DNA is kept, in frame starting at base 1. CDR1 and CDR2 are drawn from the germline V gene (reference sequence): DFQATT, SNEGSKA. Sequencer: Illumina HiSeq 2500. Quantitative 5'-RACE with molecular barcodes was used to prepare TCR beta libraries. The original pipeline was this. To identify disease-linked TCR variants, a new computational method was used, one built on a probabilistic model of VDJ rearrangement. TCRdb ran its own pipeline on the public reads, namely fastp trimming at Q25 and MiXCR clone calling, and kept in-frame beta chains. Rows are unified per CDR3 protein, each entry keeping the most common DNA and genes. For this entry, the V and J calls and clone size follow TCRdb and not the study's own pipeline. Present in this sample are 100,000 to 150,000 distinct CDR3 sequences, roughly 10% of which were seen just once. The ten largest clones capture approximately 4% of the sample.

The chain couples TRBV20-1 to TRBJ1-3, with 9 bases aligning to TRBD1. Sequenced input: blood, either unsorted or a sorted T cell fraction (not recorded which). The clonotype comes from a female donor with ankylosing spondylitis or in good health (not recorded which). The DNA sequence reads TGCAGTGCTAGAGAAACAGGGGGCGGAAACACCATATATTTT. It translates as CSARETGGGNTIYF.